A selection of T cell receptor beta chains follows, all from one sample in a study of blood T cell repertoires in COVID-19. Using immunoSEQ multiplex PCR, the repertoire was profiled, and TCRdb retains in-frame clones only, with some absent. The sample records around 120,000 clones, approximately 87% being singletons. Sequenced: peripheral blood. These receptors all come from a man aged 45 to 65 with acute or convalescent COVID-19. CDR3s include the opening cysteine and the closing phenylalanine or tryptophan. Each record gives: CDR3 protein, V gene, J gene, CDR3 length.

CASSPAGGLTGEQYF	TRBV25-1	TRBJ2-7	15
CASSSYGERAYEQYF	TRBV7-2	TRBJ2-7	15
CASSFPTVQETQYF	TRBV5-1	TRBJ2-5	14
CAISDARTSDNEQFF	TRBV10-3	TRBJ2-1	15
CASSGLVGNIQYF	TRBV12-3/TRBV12-4	TRBJ2-4	13
CATSEPGQGYTGELFF	TRBV24-1	TRBJ2-2	16
CASSFNGANTGELFF	TRBV7-8	TRBJ2-2	15
CASSQILAGGDTQYF	TRBV3-1/TRBV3-2	TRBJ2-3	15
CASSLDPGTDTQYF	TRBV5-1	TRBJ2-3	14
CASSLNSLSPSGANVLTF	TRBV11-3	TRBJ2-6	18
CASSQVNREAFF	TRBV3-1/TRBV3-2	TRBJ1-1	12
CASSRARDTEAFF	TRBV6-5	TRBJ1-1	13
CASSQGSLNTEAFF	TRBV5-5	TRBJ1-1	14
CASSWDSNTEAFF	TRBV27	TRBJ1-1	13
CASSSSSGEQFF	TRBV7-2	TRBJ2-1	12
CASSQGRGLYEQYF	TRBV3-1/TRBV3-2	TRBJ2-7	14
CASSGTGQGARPSSYEQYF	TRBV2	TRBJ2-7	19
CASSKGTAGSSYNEQFF	TRBV7-9	TRBJ2-1	17
CASSLGLGDSYGYTF	TRBV5-5	TRBJ1-2	15
CAISFGQGNYGYTF	TRBV10-3	TRBJ1-2	14
CASRDRGRSEQFF	TRBV2	TRBJ2-1	13
CASSSRPGTSGKGGIYEQYF	TRBV7-8	TRBJ2-7	20
CASSNYEPGQGAGTNEKLFF	TRBV4-1	TRBJ1-4	20
CASSSSGGMNTEAFF	TRBV7-9	TRBJ1-1	15
CASSPGGGPTEAFF	TRBV6-1	TRBJ1-1	14
CASSYRGTSRHYEQYF	TRBV7-2	TRBJ2-7	16